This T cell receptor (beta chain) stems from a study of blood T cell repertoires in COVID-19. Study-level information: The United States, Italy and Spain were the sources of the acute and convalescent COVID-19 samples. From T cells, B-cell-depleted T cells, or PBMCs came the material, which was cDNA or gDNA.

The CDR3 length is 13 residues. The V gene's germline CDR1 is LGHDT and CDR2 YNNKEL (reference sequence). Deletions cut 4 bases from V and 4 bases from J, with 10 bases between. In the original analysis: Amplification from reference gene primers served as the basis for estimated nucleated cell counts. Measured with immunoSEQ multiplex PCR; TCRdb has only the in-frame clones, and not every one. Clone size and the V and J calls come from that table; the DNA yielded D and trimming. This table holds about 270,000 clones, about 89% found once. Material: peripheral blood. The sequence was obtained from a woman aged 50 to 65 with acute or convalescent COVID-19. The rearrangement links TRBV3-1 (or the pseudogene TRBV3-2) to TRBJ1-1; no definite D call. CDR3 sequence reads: CASSREGSTEAFF. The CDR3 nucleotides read TGTGCCAGCAGCCGTGAGGGTAGCACTGAAGCTTTCTTT.